Following are 13 T cell receptor beta chains from one sample sequenced in a study of blood T cell repertoires in COVID-19. The repertoire was sequenced with immunoSEQ multiplex PCR; TCRdb's copy has only in-frame clones and lacks some. There are 120,000 to 150,000 clones in the sample; more than 70% occur only once, and 2.3% lies in the top ten. Specimen: peripheral blood. The receptors come from a human donor in a cohort sampled during active COVID-19.

The chain carries TRBV19 and TRBJ1-5; a weak D match, TRBD1 (6 bases). V gave up 6 bases and J gave up 1 base, with 19 bases separating them. This CDR3 region has 17 residues. Looked up from germline, CDR1 is LNHDA and CDR2 is SQIVND (reference sequence). The CDR3 nucleotides are TGTGCCAGTAGCTCTAGACAGGCCGGAGCGAGCAATCAGCCCCAGCATTTT. It encodes CASSSRQAGASNQPQHF.

This clone was counted a single time. The genes are TRBV10-1 and TRBJ1-1, with 8 bases matching TRBD1. This CDR3 has 15 residues. The germline CDR1 and CDR2 sequences are WNHNN and SYGVQD (reference sequence). The J segment lost 5 bases and the V segment lost 8 bases, leaving 13 bases of the junction unmatched. The CDR3 region is CASEGETGGGTEAFF. The CDR3 nucleotides are TGCGCCAGCGAAGGGGAAACAGGGGGAGGAACTGAAGCTTTCTTT.

The chain joins TRBV6-2 or TRBV6-3 to TRBJ2-1, with D perhaps TRBD2 (5 bases). Trimming removed 2 bases at V and 9 bases at J, with 11 bases between. The CDR3 extends over 13 amino acids. CDR1 and CDR2 from the germline V gene are MNHEY and SVGEGT. The CDR3 sequence is CASSYIRGSEQFF. CDR3 DNA: TGTGCCAGCAGTTACATCCGGGGTAGTGAGCAGTTCTTC.

The chain couples TRBV11-3 to TRBJ2-1; possibly TRBD1 for D (7 bases). The CDR3 is made up of 14 amino acids. With 6 bases removed from V and 1 base from J, the gap between germline ends came to 10 bases. Per the germline V gene, CDR1 is SGHNT and CDR2 is YENEEA. In DNA, the CDR3 is TGTGCCAGCAGTTCAGGGGGGTCCTACAATGAGCAGTTCTTC. This sequence encodes CASSSGGSYNEQFF.

V is TRBV7-9 and J is TRBJ2-1, with TRBD1 matching 10 bases. CDR3 length: 14 residues. CDR1 and CDR2 from the germline V gene are SEHNR and FQNEAQ (reference sequence). V dropped 6 bases and J dropped 8; count of bases not matched to a gene: 7. The chain's CDR3 is CASRPRQGAYEQFF. In DNA form, the CDR3 reads TGTGCCAGCAGACCACGACAGGGGGCATATGAGCAGTTCTTC.

This clone was seen only a few times. The rearrangement uses TRBV3-1 (or the pseudogene TRBV3-2) and TRBJ2-1, with TRBD1 matching over 7 bases. The germline gives CDR1 LGHDT, CDR2 YNNKEL (reference sequence). Trimming removed 2 bases from V and 6 bases from J; junction bases left unmatched: 7. The CDR3 extends over 15 amino acids. The CDR3 DNA sequence: TGTGCCAGCAGCCAATCAGGACAGGTGATCAATGAGCAGTTCTTC. It specifies CASSQSGQVINEQFF.

This clone was detected only once. The germline gene is not matched at one end of the junction; a read error may be the cause. This chain links TRBV18 with TRBJ2-3; D call uncertain. The CDR3 is made up of 13 amino acids. Germline CDR1 reads KGHSH; CDR2 reads LQKENI. CDR3 coding DNA: TGTGCCAGCTCACCATTAACGACACCTCACGTCGTTTTT. As protein: CASSPLTTPHVVF.

The chain has TRBV30 and TRBJ2-3; 8 bases agree with TRBD2. Germline V gene data show CDR1 as GTSNPN and CDR2 as SVGIG (reference sequence). The CDR3 extends over 14 amino acids. The ends lost 7 bases at V and 0 bases at J; junction bases unmatched: 6. The CDR3 loop is CALNVAGSTDTQYF. CDR3 nucleotides: TGTGCCTTGAACGTAGCGGGAAGCACAGATACGCAGTATTTT.

The genes are TRBV7-2 and TRBJ2-5, with D tentatively TRBD2 (6 bases). The CDR3 loop spans 14 amino acids. Germline V CDR1 and CDR2: SGHTA, FQGNSA. With 2 bases removed from V and 1 base from J, the gap between germline ends came to 8 bases. The CDR3 region has the DNA TGTGCCAGCAGCTTATACGGGGGCCAAGAGACCCAGTACTTC. As protein: CASSLYGGQETQYF.

The chain couples TRBV9 to TRBJ2-1; D gene unclear. Trimming left V 1 base short and J 3 bases short, with 2 bases between. The length of the CDR3 is 12 residues. From germline, CDR1 is SGDLS and CDR2 YYNGEE. In DNA, the CDR3 is TGTGCCAGCAGCGTATACTACAATGAGCAGTTCTTC. Translation: CASSVYYNEQFF.

This clone has only a few counts. The chain combines TRBV2 with TRBJ1-1, with D possibly matching TRBD1 (5 bases). Germline V CDR1 and CDR2: SNHLY, FYNNEI. The V end lost 6 bases, the J end lost 4 bases, and 21 bases lay between the germline ends. The length of the CDR3 is 16 residues. DNA of the CDR3: TGTGCCAGCAGCCCTGGGTTGGGAGGGACCACCACTGAAGCTTTCTTT. Translated, it gives CASSPGLGGTTTEAFF. The whole variable domain, filled in from reference TRBV2 and TRBJ1-1, reads EPEVTQTPSHQVTQMGQEVILRCVPISNHLYFYWYRQILGQKVEFLVSFYNNEISEKSEIFDDQFSVERPDGSNFTLKIRSTKLEDSAMYFCASSPGLGGTTTEAFFGQGTRLTVV.

The CDR3 spells CASSFLTGSQPQHF. The CDR3 DNA reads as TGTGCCAGCAGTTTCTTGACAGGGAGTCAGCCCCAGCATTTT. The chain links TRBV28 to TRBJ1-5, with 7 nucleotides matching TRBD1. V shed 3 bases, J shed 6 bases, and the junction held 5 bases outside the gene matches. CDR1 is MDHEN, CDR2 SYDVKM, per germline. This CDR3 spans 14 amino acids.

The rearrangement uses TRBV14 and TRBJ1-1; TRBD1 agrees at 7 bases. The V segment lost 1 base and the J segment 13 bases; nucleotides outside the gene matches: 18. Germline V CDR1 and CDR2: SGHDN, FVKESK. The CDR3 totals 16 residues. CDR3 protein: CASSQAFGQAQEWGFF. CDR3 nucleotide sequence: TGTGCCAGCAGCCAAGCCTTTGGACAGGCCCAAGAGTGGGGTTTCTTT.